Each of the 13 T cell receptor beta chains below was sequenced from the same sample in a study of T cells in narcolepsy. Profiled with immunoSEQ multiplex PCR; TCRdb holds only in-frame clones, not every one. The table has approximately 31,000 clones, about four fifths seen once; the top ten hold over 1%. The specimen was CD45RA- memory CD4+ T cells from PBMCs. The source of these receptors is a human donor with narcolepsy.

The chain carries TRBV27 and TRBJ1-4; no definite D call. The CDR3 loop spans 13 amino acids. Germline loops: CDR1 MNHEY, CDR2 SMNVEV (reference sequence). V was shortened by 3 bases and J by 7 bases, with 9 bases between the two germline ends. This chain's CDR3 is CASSFRGFEKLFF. The CDR3 nucleotides read TGTGCCAGCAGTTTTCGCGGTTTTGAAAAACTGTTTTTT. The complete variable domain, with remaining parts taken from reference TRBV27 and TRBJ1-4, reads EAQVTQNPRYLITVTGKKLTVTCSQNMNHEYMSWYRQDPGLGLRQIYYSMNVEVTDKGDVPEGYKVSRKEKRNFPLILESPSPNQTSLYFCASSFRGFEKLFFGSGTQLSVL.

V gene TRBV2 combines with J gene TRBJ2-1; 9 positions match TRBD2. With 5 bases clipped from V and 2 bases from J, the junction kept 4 bases outside the gene matches. Germline CDR1 is SNHLY and CDR2 is FYNNEI. The CDR3 contains 15 residues. The CDR3 region is CASSSSGRTYNEQFF. Written as DNA, the CDR3 is TGTGCCAGCAGTTCAAGCGGGAGGACCTACAATGAGCAGTTCTTC.

J is TRBJ1-1 and V is TRBV7-9; D gene uncertain. Germline assignment: CDR1 SEHNR and CDR2 FQNEAQ (reference sequence). Between the trimmed V and J ends, which lost 6 bases and 2 bases, there was a span of 4 bases. The CDR3 loop spans 11 amino acids. The CDR3, as DNA: TGTGCCAGCAGTTCTAACACTGAAGCTTTCTTT. This sequence encodes CASSSNTEAFF.

The V gene is TRBV9, the J gene TRBJ2-5; TRBD1 matches 8 bases. The closer fit of TRBJ2-7 to the DNA end suggests the J call may be wrong. CDR1 SGDLS and CDR2 YYNGEE come from the germline V gene. The CDR3 has 14 residues. CDR3 nucleotide sequence: TGTGCCAGCAGCCTTCGACAGGGGAATGACGAGCAGTACTTC. It is translated as CASSLRQGNDEQYF.

V is TRBV23-1 and J is TRBJ1-1, with D possibly matching TRBD1 (6 bases). TRBV23-1 is an ORF for which the function is uncertain. Trimming left V 0 bases short and J 2 bases short, with 22 bases between. This CDR3 is 19 amino acids long. The CDR3 nucleotides read TGCGCCAGCAGTCAATCGGGGGCGACAGGCTCGACATATAACACTGAAGCTTTCTTT. It translates to CASSQSGATGSTYNTEAFF.

This clone came up a few times. The chain is built from TRBV28 and TRBJ1-5, with 7 bases fitting TRBD1. The J segment lost 2 bases and the V segment lost 4 bases, leaving 8 bases of the junction unmatched. This CDR3 comprises 16 residues. The germline CDR1 and CDR2 sequences are MDHEN and SYDVKM. CDR3 in amino acids: CASSSRQGVRNQPQHF. The CDR3 DNA sequence: TGTGCCAGCAGTTCCCGGCAGGGGGTCCGCAATCAGCCCCAGCATTTT.

In DNA form, the CDR3 reads TGCGCCAGCAGCCCGACTGGGGGAACCTCCTATAATTCACCCCTCCACTTT. Translated: CASSPTGGTSYNSPLHF. J is TRBJ1-6 and V is TRBV4-3; maybe TRBD1 (5 bases). The germline V gene encodes CDR1 LGHNA and CDR2 YSLEER. This CDR3 has 17 residues. V shed 4 bases and J shed 0 bases, with 13 bases lying between them.

This clone was found once. The gene calls are TRBV9 and TRBJ2-3; D assignment may be TRBD1 or TRBD2 (6 bases each). The germline V gene encodes CDR1 SGDLS and CDR2 YYNGEE. V lost 1 base and J lost 6, with 15 bases in between. This CDR3 has 15 amino acids. The CDR3 loop reads CASSVRGGGLDTQYF. The CDR3 bases are TGTGCCAGCAGCGTACGAGGAGGGGGGTTGGATACGCAGTATTTT.

This sequence joins TRBV2 and TRBJ2-1; TRBD2 is a possible D gene (6 bases). V lost 8 bases and J lost 2, with 7 bases in between. The CDR3 length is 12 residues. Germline V gene sequence: CDR1 SNHLY, CDR2 FYNNEI. For the CDR3, the DNA is TGTGCCAGCGGGGGGACCTACAATGAGCAGTTCTTC. It encodes CASGGTYNEQFF.

This clone occurred a few times. This chain joins TRBV7-2 and TRBJ1-5; no clear D gene. The CDR3 consists of 16 residues. Germline values: CDR1 SGHTA, CDR2 FQGNSA. Trimming pared 5 bases from V and 0 bases from J, leaving 14 bases between. DNA for the CDR3: TGTGCCAGCAGCCCCCCGGGGTGGGATAGCAATCAGCCCCAGCATTTT. It translates to CASSPPGWDSNQPQHF.

This clone was counted once. J is TRBJ2-7 and V is TRBV11-3; tentatively, D is TRBD2 (6 bases). Trimming shortened V by 1 base and J by 2 bases, and 9 bases separated the two germline ends. The CDR3 is 14 amino acids. Germline V gives CDR1 SGHNT, CDR2 YENEEA. The chain's CDR3 is CASSLGRGTYEQYF. The CDR3 nucleotides are TGTGCCAGCAGCTTAGGGCGGGGCACCTACGAGCAGTACTTC.

This sequence joins TRBV7-2 and TRBJ2-3; D gene uncertain. Germline V gives CDR1 SGHTA, CDR2 FQGNSA. The CDR3 is 15 amino acids. V dropped 5 bases and J dropped 6 bases, with 18 bases sitting between them. The CDR3 protein is CASSPERAQWDTQYF. In nucleotides, the CDR3 is TGTGCCAGCAGCCCAGAGCGCGCCCAATGGGATACGCAGTATTTT.

This clone was seen only a few times. This chain uses TRBV10-3 with TRBJ1-5; D not resolved. CDR3 length: 15 residues. Germline-derived CDR1 and CDR2 are ENHRY and SYGVKD. With 3 bases removed from V and 4 bases from J, the gap between germline ends came to 13 bases. Here the CDR3 DNA reads TGTGCCATCAGTGACTCAGGAGGGCCAAATCAGCCCCAGCATTTT. Encoded protein: CAISDSGGPNQPQHF.